The sequence of this TCR beta chain was determined in a study of T cells in tuberculosis. Sequencing used immunoSEQ multiplex PCR; TCRdb keeps in-frame clones, though not all of them. The sample yields several thousand clones, roughly 94% seen once. This CDR3 has 14 amino acids. V gave up 2 bases and J gave up 7 bases, with 14 bases separating them. From germline, CDR1 is MNHEY and CDR2 SVGAGI. Specimen: PBMCs. The TCR sequence derives from an adult with tuberculosis. The rearrangement uses TRBV6-5 and TRBJ1-2; tentatively, D is TRBD1 (5 bases). The CDR3 bases are TGTGCCAGCAGTTACGGAGGGAGGGGAGGTGGCTACACCTTC. Amino acids: CASSYGGRGGGYTF.